The TCR beta chain under discussion was sequenced for a study of T cell responses to AZD1222 COVID-19 vaccine. A note on this clone: The antigen is unknown. The same CDR3 arises from other DNA sequences in this sample as well.

CDR1 is DFQATT, CDR2 SNEGSKA, per germline (reference sequence). The CDR3 runs 14 residues. V lost 6 bases and J lost 3; bases outside the gene matches: 7. Sequencing was performed with immunoSEQ multiplex PCR; in TCRdb, only in-frame clones are kept and a portion is missing. The data show about 130,000 clones, 93% seen once. Findings of the study overall: White British people made up most donors, females outnumbered males, and clonal diversity was possibly underestimated. There were vaccine-associated CD4 TCRs across spike, dominant at 160-218 and 743-854.

The rearrangement joins TRBV20-1 to TRBJ1-5; 8 bases match TRBD1. The TCR originated in an adult in good health. Sequenced here: peripheral blood, sampled on day 0 of AZD1222 vaccination. CDR3 nucleotides: TGCAGTGCCAGTACAGGGGGGATCAATCAGCCCCAGCATTTT. Protein product: CSASTGGINQPQHF.